This is a list of T cell receptor beta chains from one sample in a study of T cells in Graves' hyperthyroidism and ophthalmopathy. TCRdb analysed the multiplex PCR reads with MiXCR anew, one entry per CDR3 protein. This table has 350,000 to 400,000 distinct CDR3 sequences, around 20% appearing once. Material for sequencing was blood. These receptor sequences come from a man between 18 and 35 years old with Graves' ophthalmopathy. Both conserved end residues are part of each CDR3. The D gene is left open where the match is weak. The size of a clone is reported for some rows only, either as once, few or many, or as a class for expanded clones.

clone_size: many
v_call: TRBV3-1
cdr3_length: 17
d_call: -
j_call: TRBJ1-5
cdr3_aa: CASSPSGDRGAVGPQHF
cdr3_nt: TGTGCCAGCAGCCCTAGTGGGGACCGTGGGGCTGTAGGGCCCCAGCATTTT

clone_size: few
v_call: TRBV10-2
cdr3_length: 13
d_call: -
j_call: TRBJ1-2
cdr3_aa: CASSHQGRDGYTF
cdr3_nt: TGCGCCAGCAGTCATCAGGGGCGGGATGGCTACACCTTC

clone_size: -
v_call: TRBV10-1
cdr3_length: 13
d_call: -
j_call: TRBJ1-2
cdr3_aa: CASSEAGPYGYTF
cdr3_nt: TGCGCCAGCAGTGAGGCGGGTCCGTATGGCTACACCTTC

clone_size: -
v_call: TRBV5-6
cdr3_length: 18
d_call: -
j_call: TRBJ1-6
cdr3_aa: CASSPNGRVSSYNSPLHF
cdr3_nt: TGTGCCAGCAGCCCGAACGGCAGGGTTAGCTCCTATAATTCACCCCTCCACTTT

clone_size: many
v_call: TRBV2
cdr3_length: 13
d_call: -
j_call: TRBJ2-7
cdr3_aa: CASTPDGSYEQYF
cdr3_nt: TGTGCCAGCACTCCCGACGGGAGCTACGAGCAGTACTTC

clone_size: -
v_call: TRBV27
cdr3_length: 18
d_call: -
j_call: TRBJ2-1
cdr3_aa: CASSFGLWALNENNEQFF
cdr3_nt: TGTGCCAGCAGTTTTGGCCTATGGGCCCTCAATGAAAACAATGAGCAGTTCTTC

clone_size: many
v_call: TRBV12-3/TRBV12-4
cdr3_length: 14
d_call: TRBD1
j_call: TRBJ1-1
cdr3_aa: CASRQTGGYTEAFF
cdr3_nt: TGTGCCAGCAGGCAGACAGGGGGCTATACTGAAGCTTTCTTT

clone_size: many
v_call: TRBV6-1
cdr3_length: 13
d_call: -
j_call: TRBJ2-7
cdr3_aa: CASSDSWGFEQYF
cdr3_nt: TGTGCCAGCAGTGACTCGTGGGGCTTCGAGCAGTACTTC

clone_size: -
v_call: TRBV5-1
cdr3_length: 15
d_call: TRBD1
j_call: TRBJ1-4
cdr3_aa: CASSLTGTGEEKLFF
cdr3_nt: TGCGCCAGCAGCTTGACCGGGACAGGGGAAGAAAAACTGTTTTTT

clone_size: -
v_call: TRBV19
cdr3_length: 15
d_call: -
j_call: TRBJ1-1
cdr3_aa: CASSISGGANTEAFF
cdr3_nt: TGTGCCAGTAGTATCTCCGGGGGGGCGAATACTGAAGCTTTCTTT

clone_size: many
v_call: TRBV13
cdr3_length: 14
d_call: -
j_call: TRBJ1-1
cdr3_aa: CASSWGTGNTEAFF
cdr3_nt: TGTGCCAGCAGCTGGGGCACGGGGAACACTGAAGCTTTCTTT

clone_size: many
v_call: TRBV2
cdr3_length: 14
d_call: -
j_call: TRBJ1-2
cdr3_aa: CASNQAQETYGYTF
cdr3_nt: TGTGCCAGCAATCAAGCCCAGGAGACCTATGGCTACACCTTC

clone_size: many
v_call: TRBV6-1
cdr3_length: 14
d_call: TRBD1
j_call: TRBJ1-6
cdr3_aa: CASRDRGVGSPLHF
cdr3_nt: TGTGCCAGCAGGGACAGGGGAGTAGGATCACCCCTCCACTTT

clone_size: many
v_call: TRBV7-9
cdr3_length: 13
d_call: -
j_call: TRBJ1-1
cdr3_aa: CASSYSGEPEAFF
cdr3_nt: TGTGCCAGCAGCTACTCAGGGGAACCTGAAGCTTTCTTT

clone_size: many
v_call: TRBV3-1
cdr3_length: 14
d_call: -
j_call: TRBJ2-2
cdr3_aa: CASSQIGGSGELFF
cdr3_nt: TGTGCCAGCAGCCAAATAGGGGGGTCGGGGGAGCTGTTTTTT

clone_size: -
v_call: TRBV27
cdr3_length: 17
d_call: TRBD1
j_call: TRBJ2-1
cdr3_aa: CASSFLAGQGENNEQFF
cdr3_nt: TGTGCCAGCAGTTTCTTGGCGGGACAGGGAGAGAACAATGAGCAGTTCTTC